This is a list of T cell receptor beta chains from one sample in a study of shared clonotypes between healthy human individuals. TCRdb's table, derived via immunoSEQ multiplex PCR, lists solely in-frame clones and lacks some. The table lists just under 350,000 clones, more than 60% of them singletons. Sequenced sample: memory CD4+ T cells sorted from blood. The receptors stem from a man in his thirties or forties in good health. Both conserved end residues are part of each CDR3. D genes are given only for firm matches. Some rows have no size entry. The others give once, few or many, or a class for an expanded clone.

d_call,clone_size,j_call,v_call,cdr3_aa
NA,NA,TRBJ2-3,TRBV12-2,CASRSNRASTDTQYF
NA,NA,TRBJ2-7,TRBV28,CASSPGTSTYEQYF
NA,NA,TRBJ2-3,TRBV5-1,CASWTGDGHIPDTQYF
NA,NA,TRBJ2-2,TRBV18,CASSLTPLTDTGELFF
TRBD2,NA,TRBJ2-5,TRBV29-1,CSVGVAGGGETQYF
NA,once,TRBJ2-7,TRBV11-2,CASSIGAYEQYF
NA,few,TRBJ2-7,TRBV10-2,CASSESKGHGQYF
TRBD1,NA,TRBJ2-7,TRBV18,CASSPMRQGPAEQYF
NA,NA,TRBJ2-3,TRBV11-3,CASSLDGSEQDTQYF
NA,many,TRBJ1-2,TRBV30,CAWSPGDYGYTF
NA,few,TRBJ2-1,TRBV27,CASSLGGIRDNEQFF
TRBD1,few,TRBJ2-7,TRBV7-8,CASSFGTGQYF
TRBD1,NA,TRBJ2-1,TRBV18,CASSNRQGAINEQFF
TRBD1,once,TRBJ2-2,TRBV6-1,CASKGQGHTGELFF
NA,NA,TRBJ1-2,TRBV6-5,CASSQSGPGGYTF
TRBD1,NA,TRBJ2-7,TRBV5-5,CASSRDRDDEQYF
NA,NA,TRBJ1-2,TRBV11-2,CASSLGGSNYGYTF
NA,once,TRBJ2-7,TRBV5-1,CASSLGYGSSYEQYF
NA,NA,TRBJ2-7,TRBV5-1,CASSLESGNRYEQYF
TRBD1,few,TRBJ1-1,TRBV5-1,CASSLTAGGSGEAFF
TRBD2,NA,TRBJ2-7,TRBV11-2,CASSDPAGANEQYF
NA,NA,TRBJ2-7,TRBV5-4,CASSSVSEQYF
TRBD2,once,TRBJ2-2,TRBV9,CASSLGLAGTNTGELFF
NA,NA,TRBJ2-1,TRBV29-1,CSVGLRQKSYNEQFF
TRBD2,NA,TRBJ2-7,TRBV27,CASSPLAGASYEQYF
NA,few,TRBJ2-7,TRBV7-3,CASSITGGVSEQYF
NA,NA,TRBJ2-3,TRBV7-9,CASSRPPSPPTDTQYF
NA,NA,TRBJ2-1,TRBV18,CASSSGEQNYNEQFF
NA,NA,TRBJ1-6,TRBV30,CAWSAGSGEGSPLHF
NA,once,TRBJ2-3,TRBV11-3,CASSPNGGDTQYF
TRBD1,NA,TRBJ2-6,TRBV5-6,CATLTGVGANVLTF
TRBD1,NA,TRBJ2-2,TRBV2,CASSVSGTGQFTGELFF
TRBD2,once,TRBJ2-3,TRBV30,CAWSVGTKADTDTQYF
TRBD1,few,TRBJ2-1,TRBV6-1,CASSETGVHEQFF
NA,NA,TRBJ2-1,TRBV25-1,CASSPNWEQFF
NA,once,TRBJ2-2,TRBV25-1,CASSESPGWGTGELFF
TRBD2,NA,TRBJ2-2,TRBV9,CASSVGIGSGSTGELFF
TRBD1,NA,TRBJ2-5,TRBV28,CASSPPGQLRAQYF